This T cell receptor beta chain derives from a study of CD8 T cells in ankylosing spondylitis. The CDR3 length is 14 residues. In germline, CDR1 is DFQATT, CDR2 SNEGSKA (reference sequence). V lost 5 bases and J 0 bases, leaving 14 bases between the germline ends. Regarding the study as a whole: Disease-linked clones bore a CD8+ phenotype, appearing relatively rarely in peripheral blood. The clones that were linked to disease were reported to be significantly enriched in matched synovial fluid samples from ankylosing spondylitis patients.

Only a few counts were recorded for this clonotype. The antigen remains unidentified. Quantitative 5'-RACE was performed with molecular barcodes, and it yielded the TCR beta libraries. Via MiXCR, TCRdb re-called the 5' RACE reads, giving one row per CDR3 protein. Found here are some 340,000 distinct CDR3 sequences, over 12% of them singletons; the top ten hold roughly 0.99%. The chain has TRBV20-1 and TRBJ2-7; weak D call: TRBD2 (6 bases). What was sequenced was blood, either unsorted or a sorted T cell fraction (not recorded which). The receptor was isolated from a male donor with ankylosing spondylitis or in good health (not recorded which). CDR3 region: CSARDFLSSYEQYF. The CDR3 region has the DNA TGCAGTGCTCGGGACTTTCTGAGCTCCTACGAGCAGTACTTC.